This T cell receptor (beta chain) originates from a study of identical twins. Comments on this clonotype: Its matching antigen is unknown. Mismatch with germline at one junction end may stem from a read error.

TCRdb independently ran MiXCR on the 5' RACE reads; one entry per CDR3 protein. The top ten clones hold approximately 0.29% of a sample with 1,800,000 or so distinct CDR3 sequences, about 32% of them seen once. Study-wide results and caveats: Beta out-of-frame twin sharing showed a weaker excess.

The material sequenced was cord blood. This clonotype was sampled from a newborn girl in good health.

The CDR3 nucleotides are TGTGCCAGCAGCCAAGGTCCTAGCGGGAGAACTGAGCGGTTCTTC. It encodes CASSQGPSGRTERFF. This chain joins TRBV4-2 and TRBJ2-1; 10 nucleotides align to TRBD2. The CDR3 totals 15 residues. Germline V lookup: CDR1 LGHNA, CDR2 YNFKEQ.